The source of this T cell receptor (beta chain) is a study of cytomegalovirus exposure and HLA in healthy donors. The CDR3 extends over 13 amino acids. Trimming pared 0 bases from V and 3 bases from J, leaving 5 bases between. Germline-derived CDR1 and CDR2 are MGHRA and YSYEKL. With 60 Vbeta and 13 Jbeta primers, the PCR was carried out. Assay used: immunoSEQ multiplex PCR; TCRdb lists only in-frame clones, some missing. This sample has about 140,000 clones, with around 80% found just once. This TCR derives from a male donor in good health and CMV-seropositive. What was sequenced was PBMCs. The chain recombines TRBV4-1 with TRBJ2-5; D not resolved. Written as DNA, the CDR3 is TGCGCCAGCAGCCAAGAGCAGAAAGAGACCCAGTACTTC. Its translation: CASSQEQKETQYF.